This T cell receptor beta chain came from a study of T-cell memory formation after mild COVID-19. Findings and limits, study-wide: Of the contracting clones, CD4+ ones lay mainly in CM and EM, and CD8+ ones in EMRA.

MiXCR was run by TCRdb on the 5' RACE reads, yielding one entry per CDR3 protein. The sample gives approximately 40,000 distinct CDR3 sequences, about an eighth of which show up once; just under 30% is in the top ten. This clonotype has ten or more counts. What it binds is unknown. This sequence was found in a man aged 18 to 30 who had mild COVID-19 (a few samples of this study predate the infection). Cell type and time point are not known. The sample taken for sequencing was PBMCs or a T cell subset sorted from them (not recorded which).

This CDR3 reads CASSESLERTDTQYF. The DNA of the CDR3 is TGTGCCAGCAGTGAATCACTAGAAAGGACAGATACGCAGTATTTT. The V call is TRBV6-4, the J call TRBJ2-3; a weak D match, TRBD2 (5 bases). The CDR3 consists of 15 residues. Per germline, CDR1 MRHNA and CDR2 SNTAGT. V dropped 3 bases and J dropped 3 bases, with 13 bases sitting between them.